This T cell receptor beta chain was captured in a study of T cell responses to AZD1222 COVID-19 vaccine. General study points: Donors in the cohort were predominantly white British and more often female, and clonal diversity was possibly underestimated. Nearly half of unique spike-specific TCRs reportedly avoided B.1.351 and B.1.1.7 mutated regions.

The count of this clone is one. Its antigen is as yet unknown. The data were produced by immunoSEQ multiplex PCR, yet TCRdb's version contains in-frame clones alone and is incomplete. Here the sample spans just under 95,000 clones, roughly 91% being singletons. The V and J ends lost 10 bases and 3 bases, in that order; junction bases with no gene match: 3. Germline V CDR1 and CDR2: ENHRY, SYGVKD. The CDR3 has 12 residues. The V call is TRBV10-3, the J call TRBJ2-5, with TRBD1 matching over 9 bases. This sequence originates from an adult in good health. This sample comprised peripheral blood, obtained on day 0 of AZD1222 vaccination. The CDR3: CATRDREETQYF. The CDR3 nucleotides read TGTGCCACTAGGGACAGGGAAGAGACCCAGTACTTC.